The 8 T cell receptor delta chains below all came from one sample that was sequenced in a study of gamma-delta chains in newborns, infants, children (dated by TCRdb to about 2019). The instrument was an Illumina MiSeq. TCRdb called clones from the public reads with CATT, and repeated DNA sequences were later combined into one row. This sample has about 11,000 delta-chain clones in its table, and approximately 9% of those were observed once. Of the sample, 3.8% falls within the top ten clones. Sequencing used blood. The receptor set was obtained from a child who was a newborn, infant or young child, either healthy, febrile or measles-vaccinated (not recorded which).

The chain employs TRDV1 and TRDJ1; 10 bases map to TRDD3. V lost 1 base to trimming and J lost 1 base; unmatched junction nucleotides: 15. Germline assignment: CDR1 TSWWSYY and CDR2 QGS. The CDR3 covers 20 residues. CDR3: CALGEPLLLGDPSVTDKLIF. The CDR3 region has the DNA TGTGCTCTTGGGGAACCTCTTTTACTGGGGGATCCCTCGGTCACCGATAAACTCATCTTT.

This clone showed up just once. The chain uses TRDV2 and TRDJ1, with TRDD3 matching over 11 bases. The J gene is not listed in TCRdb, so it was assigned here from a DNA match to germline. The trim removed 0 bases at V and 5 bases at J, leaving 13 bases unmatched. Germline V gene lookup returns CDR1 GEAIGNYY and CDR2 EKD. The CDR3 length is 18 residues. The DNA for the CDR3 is TGTGCCTGTGACACCGTTGGGTGGGGGATACGGGTCGGTGATAAACTCATCTTT. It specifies CACDTVGWGIRVGDKLIF.

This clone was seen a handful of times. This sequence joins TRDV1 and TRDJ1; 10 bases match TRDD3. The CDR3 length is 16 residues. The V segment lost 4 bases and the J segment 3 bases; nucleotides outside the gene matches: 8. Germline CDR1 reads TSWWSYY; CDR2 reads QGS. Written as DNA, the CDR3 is TGTGCTCTTGGGGGCCGTCTGGGGGATAGGTCCGATAAACTCATCTTT. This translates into CALGGRLGDRSDKLIF.

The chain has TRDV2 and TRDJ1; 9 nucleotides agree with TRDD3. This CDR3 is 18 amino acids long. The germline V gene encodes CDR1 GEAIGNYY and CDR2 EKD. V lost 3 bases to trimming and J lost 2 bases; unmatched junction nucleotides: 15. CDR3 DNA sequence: TGTGCCTGTGACCAGATCTTTACTGGGGGAAAGCCTACCGATAAACTCATCTTT. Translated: CACDQIFTGGKPTDKLIF.

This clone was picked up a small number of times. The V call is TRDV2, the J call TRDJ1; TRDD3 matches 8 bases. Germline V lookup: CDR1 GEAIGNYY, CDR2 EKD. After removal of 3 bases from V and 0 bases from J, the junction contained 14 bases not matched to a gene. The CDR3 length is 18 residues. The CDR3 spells CACDPLILGVRYTDKLIF. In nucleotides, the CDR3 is TGTGCCTGTGACCCGTTGATACTGGGGGTCCGCTACACCGATAAACTCATCTTT.

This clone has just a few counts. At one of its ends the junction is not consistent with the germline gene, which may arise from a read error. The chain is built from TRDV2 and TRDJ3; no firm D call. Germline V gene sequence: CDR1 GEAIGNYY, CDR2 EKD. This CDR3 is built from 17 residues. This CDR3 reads CARDVVSSSWDTRQMFF. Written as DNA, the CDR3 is TGTGCCCGTGACGTGGTATCGAGCTCCTGGGACACCCGACAGATGTTTTTC.

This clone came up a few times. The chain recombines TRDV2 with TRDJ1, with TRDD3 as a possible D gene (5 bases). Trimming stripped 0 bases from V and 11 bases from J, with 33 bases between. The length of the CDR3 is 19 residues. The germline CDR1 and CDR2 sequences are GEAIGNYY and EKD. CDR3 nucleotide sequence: TGTGCCTGTGACACCGTCGGTAGCTTGTCGGGGGCCCAGGGGTTGAGGCTCATCTTT. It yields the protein CACDTVGSLSGAQGLRLIF.

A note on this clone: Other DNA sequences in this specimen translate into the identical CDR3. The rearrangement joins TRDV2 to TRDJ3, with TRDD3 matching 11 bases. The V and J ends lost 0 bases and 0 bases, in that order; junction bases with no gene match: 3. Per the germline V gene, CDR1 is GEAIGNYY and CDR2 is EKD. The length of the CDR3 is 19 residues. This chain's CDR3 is CACDTAGGYPSWDTRQMFF. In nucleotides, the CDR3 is TGTGCCTGTGACACCGCTGGGGGATACCCCTCCTGGGACACCCGACAGATGTTTTTC.